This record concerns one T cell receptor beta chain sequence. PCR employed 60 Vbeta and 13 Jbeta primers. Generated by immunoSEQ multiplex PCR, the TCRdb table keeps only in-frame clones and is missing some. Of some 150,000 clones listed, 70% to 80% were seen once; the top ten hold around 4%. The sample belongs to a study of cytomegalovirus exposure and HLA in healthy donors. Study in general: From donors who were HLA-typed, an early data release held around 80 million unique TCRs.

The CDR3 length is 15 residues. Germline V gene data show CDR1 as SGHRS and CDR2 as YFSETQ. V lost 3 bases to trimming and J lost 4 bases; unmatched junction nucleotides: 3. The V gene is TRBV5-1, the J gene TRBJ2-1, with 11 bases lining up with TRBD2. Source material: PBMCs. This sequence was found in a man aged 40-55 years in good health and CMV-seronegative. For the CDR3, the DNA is TGCGCCAGCAGCTATAGCGGGGGGGGATACAATGAGCAGTTCTTC. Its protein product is CASSYSGGGYNEQFF. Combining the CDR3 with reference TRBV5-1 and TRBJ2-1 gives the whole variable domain KAGVTQTPRYLIKTRGQQVTLSCSPISGHRSVSWYQQTPGQGLQFLFEYFSETQRNKGNFPGRFSGRQFSNSRSEMNVSTLELGDSALYLCASSYSGGGYNEQFFGPGTRLTVL.